This note documents a single T cell receptor (beta chain) sequence. What it recognizes is unknown. A junction end diverges from the germline sequence, so it may reflect a read error. The second PCR ran roughly 6 to 11 cycles with a sample-barcoded 5' primer and J-beta primers. Carrying 12 random nucleotides, a template-switch adaptor labeled each individual cDNA molecule. In TCRdb, the 5' RACE reads were re-called with MiXCR into one record per CDR3 protein. The sample has about 670,000 distinct CDR3 sequences; approximately 40% are singletons. CDR1 is SGHRS and CDR2 is YFSETQ in the germline V gene. This CDR3 has 15 amino acids. These data belong to a study of blood T cells in healthy people across ages. Study-level results: Among T cells, TCR beta diversity per million cells dropped roughly linearly as age rose.

The receptor was isolated from a man older than 75 in good health. The chain uses TRBV5-1 and TRBJ2-1, with 8 bases that match TRBD1. What was sequenced was blood. The chain's CDR3 is CASSLTGTGYNGQFF. CDR3 nucleotide sequence: TGCGCCAGCAGCTTAACCGGGACAGGCTACAATGGGCAGTTCTTC.